One and the same sample provided the 23 T cell receptor beta chains below, sequenced in a study of PD-L1 blockade in urothelial cancer. Data came from immunoSEQ multiplex PCR; TCRdb stores just in-frame clones and leaves some out. The sample lists about 95,000 clones; roughly 87% were seen once. Time point of the sample: pretreatment peripheral blood. The source was PBMCs, collected around atezolizumab (anti-PD-L1) treatment. The receptors derive from a man aged 55 to 70 with urothelial cancer.

The genes are TRBV28 and TRBJ2-1; 10 nucleotides align to TRBD2. Trimming at V came to 3 bases and at J to 8 bases, leaving 4 bases not matched to a gene. Germline assignment: CDR1 MDHEN and CDR2 SYDVKM. This CDR3 comprises 14 residues. CDR3 DNA sequence: TGTGCCAGCAGTTTTAGCGGGGGGAAGGATGAGCAGTTCTTC. This encodes CASSFSGGKDEQFF.

For this clone: The sample has other DNA sequences that encode this CDR3 too. The genes are TRBV5-1 and TRBJ1-1, with a possible D match to TRBD1 (5 bases). This CDR3 spans 13 amino acids. Germline V gene data show CDR1 as SGHRS and CDR2 as YFSETQ. V lost 0 bases to trimming and J lost 2 bases, with 5 bases between them. The CDR3 loop reads CASSLGGNTEAFF. CDR3 in DNA: TGCGCCAGCAGCTTGGGGGGCAACACTGAAGCTTTCTTT.

In DNA, the CDR3 is TGTGCCAGCAGTTTCCCCCTCCAGGGCAGCAATCAGCCCCAGCATTTT. Amino acids: CASSFPLQGSNQPQHF. This chain joins TRBV28 and TRBJ1-5, with D perhaps matching TRBD1 (5 bases). The V gene's germline CDR1 is MDHEN and CDR2 SYDVKM. The V gene lost 3 bases and the J gene lost 1 base, with 13 bases spanning the gap. The CDR3 extends over 16 amino acids.

This clone has just one count. This chain joins TRBV7-2 and TRBJ2-2; 8 bases line up with TRBD1. CDR1 SGHTA and CDR2 FQGNSA come from the germline V gene. The CDR3 is 16 residues long. The V gene end was trimmed by 5 bases and the J gene end by 1 base; junction bases not matched to a gene: 6. The CDR3 bases are TGTGCCAGCAGCCACCGACAGGGGTGGAACACCGGGGAGCTGTTTTTT. It is translated as CASSHRQGWNTGELFF.

V and J are TRBV7-2 and TRBJ2-3; the match to TRBD2 covers 9 bases. The CDR3 extends over 17 amino acids. V shed 2 bases, J shed 0 bases, and the junction held 6 bases outside the gene matches. Germline V CDR1 and CDR2: SGHTA, FQGNSA. The CDR3 sequence is CASSLNRAGGSTDTQYF. The CDR3 DNA follows: TGTGCCAGCAGCTTAAATAGGGCGGGGGGGAGCACAGATACGCAGTATTTT.

The V call is TRBV20-1, the J call TRBJ2-1, with D possibly TRBD1 on 6 matching bases. The V gene's germline CDR1 is DFQATT and CDR2 SNEGSKA (reference sequence). This CDR3 is built from 11 residues. The CDR3 sequence: CSGDIYNEQFF. The CDR3 nucleotides read TGCAGCGGGGACATCTACAATGAGCAGTTCTTC.

The chain links TRBV7-3 to TRBJ2-1, with 10 bases identical to TRBD2. V lost 1 base, J lost 4 bases, and 4 bases stayed unmatched. The CDR3 runs to 16 residues. From germline, CDR1 is SGHTA and CDR2 FQGTGA. The CDR3 nucleotides are TGTGCCAGCAGCTTAATGGCTAGCGGGAGTTACAATGAGCAGTTCTTC. Its protein product is CASSLMASGSYNEQFF.

The count of this clone is one. The V call is TRBV5-6, the J call TRBJ2-2; tentatively, D is TRBD2 (6 bases). V was pared by 4 bases and J by 3 bases, with 13 bases between. Germline-derived CDR1 and CDR2 are SGHDT and YYEEEE. This CDR3 comprises 15 residues. The CDR3 DNA reads as TGTGCCAGCAGCCTCGGGAGAACGGACACCGGGGAGCTGTTTTTT. This sequence encodes CASSLGRTDTGELFF.

This clone has only one observation. V usage is TRBV10-3 and J usage is TRBJ2-5; the match to TRBD1 covers 9 bases. V lost 6 bases to trimming and J lost 5 bases; unmatched junction nucleotides: 13. Germline loops: CDR1 ENHRY, CDR2 SYGVKD. The CDR3 consists of 16 residues. The CDR3: CAISDSTGGGWETQYF. Written as DNA, the CDR3 is TGTGCCATCAGCGATTCTACAGGGGGCGGATGGGAGACCCAGTACTTC.

The chain has TRBV6-7 and TRBJ1-2; a weak D match, TRBD1 (5 bases). TRBV6-7 falls under the ORF class, with uncertain function. Between the trimmed V and J ends, which lost 9 bases and 6 bases, there was a span of 20 bases. This CDR3 spans 14 amino acids. The CDR3, as DNA: TGTGCCAGGGGTGGGGAAGGGGAATCAGATGGCTACACCTTC. Its protein is CARGGEGESDGYTF.

The V gene is TRBV21-1, the J gene TRBJ1-1. TRBV21-1 is marked as a pseudogene. This CDR3 is built from 16 residues. The chain's CDR3 is CASSSRSEIMNTEAFF. CDR3 nucleotide sequence: TGTGCCAGCAGCTCCCGGTCGGAGATTATGAACACTGAAGCTTTCTTT.

V and J are TRBV5-1 and TRBJ2-2, with 7 bases that match TRBD2. Germline V gives CDR1 SGHRS, CDR2 YFSETQ. Losses at the gene ends were 4 bases for V and 9 bases for J; bases not matched to a gene: 6. The CDR3 contains 13 residues. The CDR3 DNA sequence: TGCGCCAGCAGCCCCCGGGAGGACCGGGAGCTGTTTTTT. Translation gives CASSPREDRELFF.

V and J are TRBV6-5 and TRBJ2-5; D is perhaps TRBD1 (6 bases). In germline, CDR1 is MNHEY, CDR2 SVGAGI. This CDR3 is built from 13 residues. Trimming removed 8 bases from V and 2 bases from J, with 12 bases in between. CDR3 DNA: TGTGCCAGCTGGCAGGGGCCTCAAGAGACCCAGTACTTC. The encoded protein is CASWQGPQETQYF.

This rearrangement joins TRBV18 to TRBJ2-1; TRBD2 matches 9 bases. V shed 4 bases and J 7 bases; nucleotides not matched to a gene: 8. CDR1 is KGHSH, CDR2 LQKENI, per germline. CDR3 length: 15 residues. CDR3 sequence: CASSLPGLATNEQFF. The DNA for the CDR3 is TGTGCCAGCTCACTACCGGGACTAGCAACGAATGAGCAGTTCTTC.

V usage is TRBV27 and J usage is TRBJ2-1; TRBD2 agrees at 7 bases. In germline, CDR1 is MNHEY, CDR2 SMNVEV (reference sequence). With V trimmed by 6 bases and J by 4 bases, 9 bases remained unmatched. This CDR3 has 15 residues. CDR3 in DNA: TGTGCCAGCAGCTTAGGGGCGGGAGCGTACAATGAGCAGTTCTTC. It encodes CASSLGAGAYNEQFF.

The V gene is TRBV6-5, the J gene TRBJ2-1; 8 nucleotides line up with TRBD2. The length of the CDR3 is 15 residues. The trim removed 2 bases at V and 5 bases at J, leaving 5 bases unmatched. CDR1 MNHEY and CDR2 SVGAGI come from the germline V gene. CDR3 loop: CASSYTGRGDNEQFF. DNA for the CDR3: TGTGCCAGCAGTTACACTGGGCGGGGGGACAATGAGCAGTTCTTC.

The chain carries TRBV6-5 and TRBJ2-4; 10 nucleotides match TRBD2. With 5 bases clipped from V and 2 bases from J, the junction kept 3 bases outside the gene matches. Looked up from germline, CDR1 is MNHEY and CDR2 is SVGAGI. This CDR3 is 15 amino acids long. CDR3 sequence: CASSATSGPKNIQYF. The CDR3, as DNA: TGTGCCAGCAGTGCGACTAGCGGGCCCAAAAACATTCAGTACTTC.

This chain joins TRBV5-1 and TRBJ1-1; tentatively, D is TRBD1 (5 bases). The CDR3 consists of 15 residues. V was clipped by 3 bases and J by 1 base, with 13 bases between them. The germline V gene encodes CDR1 SGHRS and CDR2 YFSETQ. In DNA form, the CDR3 reads TGCGCCAGCAGCTCGGTAGGAGGGGCGAACACTGAAGCTTTCTTT. This encodes CASSSVGGANTEAFF. The whole variable domain, remainder taken from reference TRBV5-1 and TRBJ1-1, is KAGVTQTPRYLIKTRGQQVTLSCSPISGHRSVSWYQQTPGQGLQFLFEYFSETQRNKGNFPGRFSGRQFSNSRSEMNVSTLELGDSALYLCASSSVGGANTEAFFGQGTRLTVV.

This chain connects TRBV5-1 to TRBJ2-3; 8 nucleotides agree with TRBD1. Unmatched junction bases numbered 4, after V lost 1 base and J lost 6 bases. CDR1 SGHRS and CDR2 YFSETQ come from the germline V gene. This CDR3 spans 14 amino acids. The CDR3 DNA reads TGCGCCAGCAGCTTGCAGGGGGCCGGGGATACGCAGTATTTT. Translated: CASSLQGAGDTQYF. The complete variable domain, with remaining parts taken from reference TRBV5-1 and TRBJ2-3, reads KAGVTQTPRYLIKTRGQQVTLSCSPISGHRSVSWYQQTPGQGLQFLFEYFSETQRNKGNFPGRFSGRQFSNSRSEMNVSTLELGDSALYLCASSLQGAGDTQYFGPGTRLTVL.

The chain is built from TRBV5-4 and TRBJ2-1; D possibly corresponds to TRBD1 (5 bases). CDR3 size: 15 residues. Germline lookup yields CDR1 SGHNT and CDR2 YYREEE (reference sequence). The V gene lost 4 bases and the J gene lost 6 bases, with 17 bases spanning the gap. The DNA for the CDR3 is TGTGCCAGCAGCCACCTGGGCAGGGAAGCCAATGAGCAGTTCTTC. Translating gives CASSHLGREANEQFF. The variable domain in full, with the rest retrieved from reference TRBV5-4 and TRBJ2-1, is ETGVTQSPTHLIKTRGQQVTLRCSSQSGHNTVSWYQQALGQGPQFIFQYYREEENGRGNFPPRFSGLQFPNYSSELNVNALELDDSALYLCASSHLGREANEQFFGPGTRLTVL.

This rearrangement joins TRBV7-3 to TRBJ2-3; weak D call: TRBD2 (6 bases). V lost 1 base and J lost 1, with 12 bases in between. The CDR3 runs 16 residues. CDR1 and CDR2 (germline): SGHTA, FQGTGA. CDR3 residues: CASSLNMGGRTDTQYF. The CDR3 DNA is TGTGCCAGCAGCTTAAACATGGGAGGCCGCACAGATACGCAGTATTTT.

The V gene is TRBV6-6, the J gene TRBJ2-7; perhaps TRBD1 as D (5 bases). V lost 7 bases to trimming and J lost 6 bases, with 16 bases between them. The germline V gene encodes CDR1 MNHNY and CDR2 SVGAGI (reference sequence). The CDR3 sequence is 13 residues long. CDR3 sequence (DNA): TGTGCCAGCACCATGACCTGGGGCCCCGAGCAGTACTTC. It specifies CASTMTWGPEQYF.

The chain employs TRBV9 and TRBJ1-6; D is perhaps TRBD1 (5 bases). From germline, CDR1 is SGDLS and CDR2 YYNGEE. The V gene lost 0 bases and the J gene lost 8 bases, with 12 bases spanning the gap. The CDR3 loop spans 15 amino acids. The CDR3 sequence: CASSVGASGYSPLHF. Written as DNA, the CDR3 is TGTGCCAGCAGCGTAGGTGCGTCAGGGTATTCACCCCTCCACTTT. The full variable domain, completed using reference TRBV9 and TRBJ1-6, is DSGVTQTPKHLITATGQRVTLRCSPRSGDLSVYWYQQSLDQGLQFLIQYYNGEERAKGNILERFSAQQFPDLHSELNLSSLELGDSALYFCASSVGASGYSPLHFGNGTRLTVT.